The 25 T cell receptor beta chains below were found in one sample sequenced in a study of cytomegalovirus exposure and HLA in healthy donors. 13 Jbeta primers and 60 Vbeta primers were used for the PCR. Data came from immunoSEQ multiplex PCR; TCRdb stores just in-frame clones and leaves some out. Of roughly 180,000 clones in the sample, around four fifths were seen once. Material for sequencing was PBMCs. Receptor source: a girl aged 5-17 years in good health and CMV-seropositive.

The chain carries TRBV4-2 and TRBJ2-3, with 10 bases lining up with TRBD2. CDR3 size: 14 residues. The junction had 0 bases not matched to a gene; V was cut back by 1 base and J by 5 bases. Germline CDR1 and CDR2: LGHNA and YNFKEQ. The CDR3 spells CASSQGTSGDTQYF. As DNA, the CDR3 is TGTGCCAGCAGCCAAGGGACTAGCGGAGATACGCAGTATTTT.

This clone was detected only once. The CDR3, as DNA: TGTGCCAGCAGCTTAAGGGACAGGGTCAATTCACCCCTCCACTTT. It yields the protein CASSLRDRVNSPLHF. The chain employs TRBV7-8 and TRBJ1-6; 9 bases map to TRBD1. The CDR3 is made up of 15 amino acids. Trimming removed 2 bases from V and 7 bases from J; junction bases left unmatched: 3. Germline V gene data show CDR1 as SGHVS and CDR2 as FQNEAQ.

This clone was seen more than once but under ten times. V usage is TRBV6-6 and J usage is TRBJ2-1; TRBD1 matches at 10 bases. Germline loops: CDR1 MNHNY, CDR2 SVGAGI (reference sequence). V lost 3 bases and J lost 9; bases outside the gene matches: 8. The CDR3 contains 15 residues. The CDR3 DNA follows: TGTGCCAGCAGTTATCCGGGGACAGGGGTTGTTGAGCAGTTCTTC. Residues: CASSYPGTGVVEQFF.

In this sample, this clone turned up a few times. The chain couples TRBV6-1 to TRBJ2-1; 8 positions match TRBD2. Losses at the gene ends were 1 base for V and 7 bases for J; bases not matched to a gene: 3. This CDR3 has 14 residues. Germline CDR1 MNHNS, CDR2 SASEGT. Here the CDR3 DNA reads TGTGCCAGCAGTGAAGGGACTAGCCGAAATGAGCAGTTCTTC. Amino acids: CASSEGTSRNEQFF.

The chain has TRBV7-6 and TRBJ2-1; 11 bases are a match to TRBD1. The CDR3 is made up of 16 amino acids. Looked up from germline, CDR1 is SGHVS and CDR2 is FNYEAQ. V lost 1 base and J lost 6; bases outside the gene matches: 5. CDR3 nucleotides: TGTGCCAGCAGCTTAGGGGGACAGGGGGGTTTCAATGAGCAGTTCTTC. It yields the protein CASSLGGQGGFNEQFF.

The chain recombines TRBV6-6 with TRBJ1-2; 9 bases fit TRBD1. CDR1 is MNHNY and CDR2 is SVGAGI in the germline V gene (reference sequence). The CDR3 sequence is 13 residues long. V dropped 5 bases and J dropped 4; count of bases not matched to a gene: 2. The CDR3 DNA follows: TGTGCCAGCAGTCAGGACAGGGGCTATGGCTACACCTTC. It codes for CASSQDRGYGYTF.

The CDR3 region has the DNA TGTGCCTGGAGTGTCCAGGATAGCGGGGGGTTTTTCTACGAGCAGTACTTC. Encoded protein: CAWSVQDSGGFFYEQYF. V is TRBV30 and J is TRBJ2-7; 10 bases fit TRBD2. J gave up 3 bases and V 0 bases, and 11 bases lay outside the gene matches. The CDR3 totals 17 residues. Germline lookup yields CDR1 GTSNPN and CDR2 SVGIG (reference sequence).

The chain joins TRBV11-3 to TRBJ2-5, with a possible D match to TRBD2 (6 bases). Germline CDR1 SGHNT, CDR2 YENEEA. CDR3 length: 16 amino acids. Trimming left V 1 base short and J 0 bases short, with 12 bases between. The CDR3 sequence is CASSLGDSTYQETQYF. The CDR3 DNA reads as TGTGCCAGCAGCTTAGGGGACTCTACGTACCAAGAGACCCAGTACTTC.

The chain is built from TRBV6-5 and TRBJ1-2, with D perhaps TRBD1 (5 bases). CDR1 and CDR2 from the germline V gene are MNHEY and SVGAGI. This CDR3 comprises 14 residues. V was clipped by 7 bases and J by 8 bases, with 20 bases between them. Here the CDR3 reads CASTQTRIKGGYTF. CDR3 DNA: TGTGCCAGCACCCAGACTCGAATCAAGGGGGGCTACACCTTC.

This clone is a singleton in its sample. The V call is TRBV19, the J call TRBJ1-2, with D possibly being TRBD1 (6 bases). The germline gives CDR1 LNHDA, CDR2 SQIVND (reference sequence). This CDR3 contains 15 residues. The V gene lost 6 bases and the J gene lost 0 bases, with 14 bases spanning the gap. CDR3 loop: CASSLDRPTNYGYTF. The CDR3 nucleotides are TGTGCCAGTAGCCTGGACAGACCGACTAACTATGGCTACACCTTC.

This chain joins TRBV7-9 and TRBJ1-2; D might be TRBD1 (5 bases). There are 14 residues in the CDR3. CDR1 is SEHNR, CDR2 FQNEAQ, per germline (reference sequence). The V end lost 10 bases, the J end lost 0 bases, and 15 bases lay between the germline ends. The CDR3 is CATQGAPTNYGYTF. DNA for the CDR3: TGTGCCACCCAAGGGGCGCCTACTAACTATGGCTACACCTTC. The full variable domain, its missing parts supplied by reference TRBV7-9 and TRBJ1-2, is DTGVSQNPRHKITKRGQNVTFRCDPISEHNRLYWYRQTLGQGPEFLTYFQNEAQLEKSRLLSDRFSAERPKGSFSTLEIQRTEQGDSAMYLCATQGAPTNYGYTFGSGTRLTVV.

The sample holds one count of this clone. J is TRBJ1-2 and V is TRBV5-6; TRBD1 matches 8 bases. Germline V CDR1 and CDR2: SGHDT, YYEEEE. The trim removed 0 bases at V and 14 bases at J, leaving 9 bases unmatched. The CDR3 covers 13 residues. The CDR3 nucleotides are TGTGCCAGCAGCTTGGAATCATACAGGGGGGGAACCTTC. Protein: CASSLESYRGGTF.

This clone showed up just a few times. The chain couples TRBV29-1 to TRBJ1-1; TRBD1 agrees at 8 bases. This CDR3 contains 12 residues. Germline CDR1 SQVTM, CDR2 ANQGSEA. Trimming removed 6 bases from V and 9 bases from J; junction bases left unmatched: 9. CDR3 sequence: CSVASGDRKAFF. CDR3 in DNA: TGCAGCGTCGCCTCGGGGGACAGGAAAGCTTTCTTT.

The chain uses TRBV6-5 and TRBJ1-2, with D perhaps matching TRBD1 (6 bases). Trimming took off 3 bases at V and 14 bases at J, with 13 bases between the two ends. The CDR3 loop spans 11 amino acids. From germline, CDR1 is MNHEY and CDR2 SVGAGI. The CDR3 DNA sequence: TGTGCCAGCAGTTATGACAGGAACTTAACCTTC. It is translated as CASSYDRNLTF.

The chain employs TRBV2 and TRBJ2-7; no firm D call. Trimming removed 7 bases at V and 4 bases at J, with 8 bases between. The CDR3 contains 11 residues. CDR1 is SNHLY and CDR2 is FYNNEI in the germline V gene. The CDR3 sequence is CASTSLYEQYF. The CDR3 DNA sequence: TGTGCCAGCACTTCCCTATACGAGCAGTACTTC.

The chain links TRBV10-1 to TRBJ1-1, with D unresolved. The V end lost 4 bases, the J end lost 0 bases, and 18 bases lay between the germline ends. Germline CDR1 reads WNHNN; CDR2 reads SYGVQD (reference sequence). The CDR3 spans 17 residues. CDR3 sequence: CASSAGTSFSLNTEAFF. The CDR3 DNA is TGCGCCAGCAGTGCAGGTACTAGTTTTTCCCTGAACACTGAAGCTTTCTTT.

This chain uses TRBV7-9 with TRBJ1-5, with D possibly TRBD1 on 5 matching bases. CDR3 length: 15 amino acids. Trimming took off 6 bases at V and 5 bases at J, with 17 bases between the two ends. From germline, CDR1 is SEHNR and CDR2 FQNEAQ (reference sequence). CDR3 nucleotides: TGTGCCAGCAGTCACTGGGAGGGGCCGGATCAGCCCCAGCATTTT. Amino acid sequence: CASSHWEGPDQPQHF.

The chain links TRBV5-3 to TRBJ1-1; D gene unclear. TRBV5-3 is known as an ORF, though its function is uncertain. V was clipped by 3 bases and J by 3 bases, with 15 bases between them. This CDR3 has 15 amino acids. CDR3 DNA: TGTGCCAGAAGCTCGGTTGTCTTTCCGGACACTGAAGCTTTCTTT. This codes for CARSSVVFPDTEAFF.

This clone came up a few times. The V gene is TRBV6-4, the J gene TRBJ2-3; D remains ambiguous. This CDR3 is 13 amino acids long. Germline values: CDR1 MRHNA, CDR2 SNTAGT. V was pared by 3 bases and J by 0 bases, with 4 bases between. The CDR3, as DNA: TGTGCCAGCAGTGAAGCTAGCACAGATACGCAGTATTTT. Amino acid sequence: CASSEASTDTQYF.

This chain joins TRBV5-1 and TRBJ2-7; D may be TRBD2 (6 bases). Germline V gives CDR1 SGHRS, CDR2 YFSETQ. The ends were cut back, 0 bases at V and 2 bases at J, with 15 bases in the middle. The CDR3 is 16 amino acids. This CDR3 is CASSLGRLGGAYEQYF. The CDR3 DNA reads TGCGCCAGCAGCTTGGGACGCCTCGGGGGAGCCTACGAGCAGTACTTC.

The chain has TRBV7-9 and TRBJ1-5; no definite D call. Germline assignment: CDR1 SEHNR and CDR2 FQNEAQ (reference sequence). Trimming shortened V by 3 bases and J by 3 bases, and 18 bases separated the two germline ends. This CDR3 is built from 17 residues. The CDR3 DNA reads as TGTGCCAGCAGCTTGGGAGCGGCTGTGGCGTACAATCAGCCCCAGCATTTT. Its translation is CASSLGAAVAYNQPQHF.

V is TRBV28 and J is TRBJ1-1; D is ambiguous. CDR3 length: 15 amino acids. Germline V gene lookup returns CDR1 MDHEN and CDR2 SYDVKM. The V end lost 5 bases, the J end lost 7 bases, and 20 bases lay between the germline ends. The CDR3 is CASSVQQKSLNEAFF. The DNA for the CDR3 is TGTGCCAGCAGTGTCCAACAGAAGTCACTGAATGAAGCTTTCTTT.

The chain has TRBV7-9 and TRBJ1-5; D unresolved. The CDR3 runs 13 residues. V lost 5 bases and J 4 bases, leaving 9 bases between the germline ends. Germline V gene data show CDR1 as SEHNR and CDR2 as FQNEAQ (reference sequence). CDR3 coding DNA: TGTGCCAGCAGCCTTGATAGAAATCAGCCCCAGCATTTT. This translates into CASSLDRNQPQHF.

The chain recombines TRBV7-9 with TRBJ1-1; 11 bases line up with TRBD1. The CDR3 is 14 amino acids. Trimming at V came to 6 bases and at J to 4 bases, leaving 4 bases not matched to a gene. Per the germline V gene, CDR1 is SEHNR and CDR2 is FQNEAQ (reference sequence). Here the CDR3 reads CASRHGTGGTEAFF. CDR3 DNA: TGTGCCAGCAGACATGGGACAGGGGGCACTGAAGCTTTCTTT. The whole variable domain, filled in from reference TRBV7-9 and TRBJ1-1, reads DTGVSQNPRHKITKRGQNVTFRCDPISEHNRLYWYRQTLGQGPEFLTYFQNEAQLEKSRLLSDRFSAERPKGSFSTLEIQRTEQGDSAMYLCASRHGTGGTEAFFGQGTRLTVV.

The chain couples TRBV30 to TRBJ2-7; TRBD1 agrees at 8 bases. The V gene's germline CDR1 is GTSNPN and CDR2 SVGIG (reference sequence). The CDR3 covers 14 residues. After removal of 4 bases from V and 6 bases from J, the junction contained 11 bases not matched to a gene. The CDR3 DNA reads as TGTGCCTGGAATCTGGACAGGGTTTCTGGCGAGCAGTACTTC. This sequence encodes CAWNLDRVSGEQYF.